This T cell receptor (beta chain) was identified during a study of CD8+CD57+ T cells in acquired aplastic anemia. The overall study: Yields of DNA that came from sorted CD4+ and CD8+ cells averaged about 3.4 ug. Healthy donor CD4+ samples were sequenced to a depth that averaged roughly 9.9 million reads. Study results and caveats: Between the patient and control groups, CD8+ Simpson's diversity did not differ significantly. Patients and controls turned out to have 25 to 35 CD8+ CDR3 sequences in common.

Genomic DNA constituted the template upon which TCR beta VDJ and CDR3 profiling was performed. From the reads, TCRdb called clonotypes with MiXCR, one entry per CDR3 protein. The sample contains around 170,000 distinct CDR3 sequences, 35% to 50% of which appear only once. The CDR3 has 14 residues. CDR1 and CDR2 (germline): LNHDA, SQIVND (reference sequence). V was shortened by 6 bases and J by 1 base, with 10 bases between the two germline ends. This clonotype was observed a handful of times. Its antigen is unknown. The sample consisted of sorted CD4+, CD8+, or CD8+CD57+ T cells (not recorded which) from PBMCs. J is TRBJ1-5 and V is TRBV19; TRBD1 might be the D (6 bases). The TCR sequence derives from a human donor in good health. CDR3 sequence: CASRRTVSNQPQHF. The CDR3 nucleotides are TGTGCCAGTAGGAGGACAGTGAGCAATCAGCCCCAGCATTTT.